At least ten counts were recorded for the clone carrying this TCR beta chain. Its antigen remains unknown. A single record per CDR3 protein comes from TCRdb applying MiXCR to the reads. This table holds about 920,000 distinct CDR3 sequences, approximately 31% found once. This sample was taken from a study of T cell repertoires in cytomegalovirus infection. Across the whole study: Both recently identified HLA-C-restricted and well-studied HLA-B-restricted CMV epitopes were used in the study. CMV infection and matching HLA type were both indicated by public TCR beta signatures. General observations from the study: Ex vivo, HLA-C-restricted CMV-specific TCR beta clonotypes prevailed over the rest of the response. Accumulated public TCR beta family frequency recognized individuals carrying CMV together with the relevant HLA.

The CDR3 has 15 residues. V was shortened by 4 bases and J by 1 base, with 10 bases between the two germline ends. Germline lookup yields CDR1 SEHNR and CDR2 FQNEAQ (reference sequence). Sequenced material: cultured CD8+ T cells from PBMCs, taken from culture after CMV antigen stimulation. The chain employs TRBV7-9 and TRBJ2-2; D is unresolved. The TCR was taken from a human donor in good health (CMV status not recorded). Some clones in this sample may be carry-over from other donors' samples. CDR3 in DNA: TGTGCCAGCAGCTCGAGAGCTAAGAACACCGGGGAGCTGTTTTTT. Its protein product is CASSSRAKNTGELFF.